Below, one T cell receptor (beta chain) is given with its context. Cohort placement rested on clinical history that participants reported themselves. This entry comes from a study of blood T cell repertoires in COVID-19. Germline V gives CDR1 KGHSH, CDR2 LQKENI. The CDR3 spans 14 residues. The V segment lost 5 bases and the J segment 8 bases; nucleotides outside the gene matches: 7. The repertoire was sequenced with immunoSEQ multiplex PCR; TCRdb's copy has only in-frame clones and lacks some. This table has some 200,000 clones, 75% to 90% appearing once. The specimen sequenced was PBMCs or T cells enriched from blood (not recorded which). This receptor was obtained from a woman under 30 who had recovered from COVID-19. This chain joins TRBV18 and TRBJ2-1, with 9 bases that match TRBD2. In DNA form, the CDR3 reads TGTGCCAGCTCAGCGTTAGCGGGAGAAGATGAGCAGTTCTTC. Amino acids: CASSALAGEDEQFF. Full variable domain (remainder filled in from reference TRBV18 and TRBJ2-1): NAGVMQNPRHLVRRRGQEARLRCSPMKGHSHVYWYRQLPEEGLKFMVYLQKENIIDESGMPKERFSAEFPKEGPSILRIQQVVRGDSAAYFCASSALAGEDEQFFGPGTRLTVL.